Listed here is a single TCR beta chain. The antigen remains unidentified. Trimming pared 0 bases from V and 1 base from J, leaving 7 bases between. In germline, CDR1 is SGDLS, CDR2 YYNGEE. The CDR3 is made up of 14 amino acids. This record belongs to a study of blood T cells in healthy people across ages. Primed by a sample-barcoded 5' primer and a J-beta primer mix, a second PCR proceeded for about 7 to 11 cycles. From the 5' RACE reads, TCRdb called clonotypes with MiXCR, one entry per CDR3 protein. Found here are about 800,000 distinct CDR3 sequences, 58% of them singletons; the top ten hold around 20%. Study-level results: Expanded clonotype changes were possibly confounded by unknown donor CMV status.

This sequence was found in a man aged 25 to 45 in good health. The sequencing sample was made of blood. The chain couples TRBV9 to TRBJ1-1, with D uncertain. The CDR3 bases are TGTGCCAGCAGCGTAGGCAGCCAGAACACTGAAGCTTTCTTT. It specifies CASSVGSQNTEAFF.